The source of this T cell receptor (beta chain) is a study of CD8+ T cells in alopecia areata. Sorting of CD4+ and CD8+ T cells was performed on PBMCs. After isolation, RNA underwent reverse transcription to generate cDNA as the sequencing template. Assay used: immunoSEQ multiplex PCR; TCRdb lists only in-frame clones, some missing. The sample consists of more than 85,000 clones, nearly 45% of them appearing once. This clone was picked up one time. V lost 0 bases and J 7 bases, leaving 8 bases between the germline ends. The CDR3 covers 13 residues. Germline-derived CDR1 and CDR2 are SGHRS and YFSETQ. The chain carries TRBV5-1 and TRBJ2-1; D is unclear. This clonotype was sampled from a human donor with alopecia areata. The sample was CD4+ T cells sorted from blood. CDR3 DNA sequence: TGCGCCAGCAGCTTGGGGATGGGGAATGAGCAGTTCTTC. Protein sequence: CASSLGMGNEQFF. Supplemented by reference TRBV5-1 and TRBJ2-1, the full variable domain reads KAGVTQTPRYLIKTRGQQVTLSCSPISGHRSVSWYQQTPGQGLQFLFEYFSETQRNKGNFPGRFSGRQFSNSRSEMNVSTLELGDSALYLCASSLGMGNEQFFGPGTRLTVL.